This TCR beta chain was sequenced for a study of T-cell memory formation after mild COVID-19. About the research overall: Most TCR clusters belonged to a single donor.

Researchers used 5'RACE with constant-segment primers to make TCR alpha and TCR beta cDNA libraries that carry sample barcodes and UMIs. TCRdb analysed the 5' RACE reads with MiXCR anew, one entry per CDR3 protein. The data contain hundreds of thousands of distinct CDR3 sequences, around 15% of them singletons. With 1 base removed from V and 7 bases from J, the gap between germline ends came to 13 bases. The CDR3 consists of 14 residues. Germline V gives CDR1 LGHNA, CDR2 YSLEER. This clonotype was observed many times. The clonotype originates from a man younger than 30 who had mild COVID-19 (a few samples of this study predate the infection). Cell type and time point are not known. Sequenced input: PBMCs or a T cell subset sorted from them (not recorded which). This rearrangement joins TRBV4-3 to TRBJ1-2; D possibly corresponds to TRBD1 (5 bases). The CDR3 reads CASSQGTGPGGYTF. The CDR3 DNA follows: TGCGCCAGCAGCCAAGGAACAGGTCCGGGTGGCTACACCTTC.